The TCR beta chain described here comes from a study of blood T cell repertoires in COVID-19. In the source study's methods: Estimation of nucleated cell counts was performed using reference gene primer amplification. Sequencing used immunoSEQ multiplex PCR; TCRdb keeps in-frame clones, though not all of them. The V and J calls and clone size are taken from that table; D and trimming were inferred from the DNA. The sample holds around 180,000 clones; 70% to 85% are singletons and the top ten take 4.5% to 5.5%. Ten or more counts support this clone. V trimming: 0 bases; J trimming: 8 bases; junction bases outside the gene matches: 10. Germline loops: CDR1 SGHRS, CDR2 YFSETQ. CDR3 size: 15 residues.

This clonotype was sampled from a woman aged 30 to 39 with acute or convalescent COVID-19. Sequencing was done on a sample of peripheral blood. The rearrangement uses TRBV5-1 and TRBJ1-2; the match to TRBD1 covers 7 bases. CDR3 loop: CASSLGGHRGGGYTF. Here the CDR3 DNA reads TGCGCCAGCAGCTTGGGAGGTCACAGGGGTGGAGGCTACACCTTC.